These 4 T cell receptor beta chains came from one sample sequenced in a study of beta chain features in type 1 diabetes. Expressed TCRB transcripts got sequenced, as all isolated RNA was reverse transcribed. Here immunoSEQ multiplex PCR was the method, and the copy in TCRdb shows in-frame clones only, minus some. Altogether hundreds of thousands of clones are present, 68% being singletons, with the ten largest covering approximately 0.05%. Input material: naive CD4+ T cells from blood. The source of these receptors is a young man in good health.

This rearrangement joins TRBV30 to TRBJ1-4, with 8 bases matching TRBD1. This CDR3 spans 14 amino acids. The germline gives CDR1 GTSNPN, CDR2 SVGIG (reference sequence). The J segment lost 6 bases and the V segment lost 1 base, leaving 4 bases of the junction unmatched. CDR3 region: CAWSASTGDEKLFF. The CDR3 DNA is TGTGCCTGGAGTGCGTCGACAGGGGATGAAAAACTGTTTTTT.

CDR3 DNA sequence: TGTGCCAGCAGCCAGGAGAGCACAGATACGCAGTATTTT. This encodes CASSQESTDTQYF. The rearrangement links TRBV14 to TRBJ2-3; D remains unclear. The CDR3 is made up of 13 amino acids. V was pared by 3 bases and J by 0 bases, with 4 bases between. CDR1 and CDR2 from the germline V gene are SGHDN and FVKESK.

This chain uses TRBV28 with TRBJ2-6; D is ambiguous. Trimming took 6 bases from V and 10 from J, leaving 10 bases between them. Germline values: CDR1 MDHEN, CDR2 SYDVKM. The CDR3 is 12 amino acids. The CDR3 region is CASSSERNVLTF. The CDR3 bases are TGTGCCAGCAGCTCAGAACGGAACGTCCTGACTTTC. The full variable domain, with the rest looked up from reference TRBV28 and TRBJ2-6, is DVKVTQSSRYLVKRTGEKVFLECVQDMDHENMFWYRQDPGLGLRLIYFSYDVKMKEKGDIPEGYSVSREKKERFSLILESASTNQTSMYLCASSSERNVLTFGAGSRLTVL.

The V gene is TRBV30, the J gene TRBJ2-6; the D gene is possibly TRBD2 (5 bases). V dropped 4 bases and J dropped 1 base, with 8 bases sitting between them. CDR1 and CDR2 from the germline V gene are GTSNPN and SVGIG (reference sequence). This CDR3 has 14 residues. The CDR3 sequence: CAWIGVSGANVLTF. The CDR3 DNA reads as TGTGCCTGGATCGGGGTATCTGGGGCCAACGTCCTGACTTTC.